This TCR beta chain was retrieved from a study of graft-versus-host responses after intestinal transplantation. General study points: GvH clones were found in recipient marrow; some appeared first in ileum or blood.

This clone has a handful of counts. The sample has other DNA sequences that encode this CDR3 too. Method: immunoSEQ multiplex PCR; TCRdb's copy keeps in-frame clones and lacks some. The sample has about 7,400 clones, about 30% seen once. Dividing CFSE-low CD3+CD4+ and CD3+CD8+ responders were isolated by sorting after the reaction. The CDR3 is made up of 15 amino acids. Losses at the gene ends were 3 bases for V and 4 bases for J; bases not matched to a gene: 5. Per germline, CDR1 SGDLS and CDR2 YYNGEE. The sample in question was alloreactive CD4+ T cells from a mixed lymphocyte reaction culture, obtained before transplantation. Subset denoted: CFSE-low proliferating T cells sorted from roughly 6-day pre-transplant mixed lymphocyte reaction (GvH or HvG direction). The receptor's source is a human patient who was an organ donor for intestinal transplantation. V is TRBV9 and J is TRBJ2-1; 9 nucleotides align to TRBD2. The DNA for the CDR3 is TGTGCCAGCAGCGCGGGACTAGCAGCGTACAATGAGCAGTTCTTC. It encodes CASSAGLAAYNEQFF. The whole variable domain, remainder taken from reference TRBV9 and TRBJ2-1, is DSGVTQTPKHLITATGQRVTLRCSPRSGDLSVYWYQQSLDQGLQFLIQYYNGEERAKGNILERFSAQQFPDLHSELNLSSLELGDSALYFCASSAGLAAYNEQFFGPGTRLTVL.